The table lists the clone carrying this T cell receptor beta chain with many counts. Its antigen remains unknown. From RNA transcripts, TCR beta CDR3 regions were amplified. First-round RT-PCR with HTBI primers amplified the TCR CDR3 region. TCRdb processed the multiplex PCR reads anew with MiXCR; each CDR3 protein has one entry. The table records around 600,000 distinct CDR3 sequences, roughly 15% of them present only once. This sample was taken from a study of T cells in Graves' hyperthyroidism and ophthalmopathy. Germline trimming cut 2 bases from V and 8 bases from J; bases unmatched to any gene: 18. Germline V gene data show CDR1 as SGHRS and CDR2 as YFSETQ. The CDR3 runs to 17 residues. Duration under 3 months, a NOSPECS grade of at least 4, and a Clinical Activity Score of at least 3 characterized the ophthalmopathy patients. Uncontrolled infections, other autoimmune diseases, pregnancy or lactation led to exclusion of patients. Using around 10 ml of fresh peripheral blood, PBMCs were prepared.

Study-level findings and limits: From stable hyperthyroidism, ophthalmopathy was separated by a 13 V-J model.

The clonotype originates from a woman in her thirties or forties with Graves' ophthalmopathy. Sequenced: blood. The rearrangement links TRBV5-1 to TRBJ1-2, with TRBD1 identical over 7 bases. The CDR3 DNA follows: TGCGCCAGCAGCTTACTAAGGACAGGACCAACCGCCGGCGGCTACACCTTC. As protein: CASSLLRTGPTAGGYTF.